This T cell receptor beta chain is drawn from a study of patients and donors after allogeneic stem cell transplantation. TCRdb independently ran MiXCR on the RT-PCR reads; one entry per CDR3 protein. Altogether approximately 98,000 distinct CDR3 sequences are present, around 35% being singletons, with the ten largest covering around 30%. Trimming took off 10 bases at V and 4 bases at J, with 13 bases between the two ends. This CDR3 is 12 amino acids long. Looked up from germline, CDR1 is ENHRY and CDR2 is SYGVKD. The sequenced material came from blood, either unsorted or a sorted T cell fraction (not recorded which). The chain joins TRBV10-3 to TRBJ2-5, with TRBD2 as a possible D gene (7 bases). This sequence was found in a human donor who was either an allogeneic HSCT recipient or a stem cell or donor lymphocyte infusion donor (not recorded which). It is not recorded whose cells these are; they may come from a transplant donor. The CDR3 DNA follows: TGTGCCACCGCGGGGGCAGGAGAGACCCAGTACTTC. Its protein product is CATAGAGETQYF.